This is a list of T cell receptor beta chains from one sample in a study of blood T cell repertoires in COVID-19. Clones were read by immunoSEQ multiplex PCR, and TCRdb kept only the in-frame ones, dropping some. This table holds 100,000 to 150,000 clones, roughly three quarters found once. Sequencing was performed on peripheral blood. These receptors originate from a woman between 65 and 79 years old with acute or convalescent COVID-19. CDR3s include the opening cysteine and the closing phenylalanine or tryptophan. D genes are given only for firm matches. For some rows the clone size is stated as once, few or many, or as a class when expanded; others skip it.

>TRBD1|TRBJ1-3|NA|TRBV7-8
CASSLPGGHTIYF
TGTGCCAGCAGCTTACCAGGGGGCCACACCATATATTTT
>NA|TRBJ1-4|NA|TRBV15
CATRPGSNEKLFF
TGTGCCACTAGACCGGGGTCTAATGAAAAACTGTTTTTT
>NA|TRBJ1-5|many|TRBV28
CASRSQRSGASNQPQHF
TGTGCCAGCAGATCACAGAGGAGCGGGGCTAGCAATCAGCCCCAGCATTTT
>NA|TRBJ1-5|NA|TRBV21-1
CASSKREGRGRYSNQPQHF
TGTGCCAGCAGCAAGAGGGAGGGCCGGGGTCGATATAGCAATCAGCCCCAGCATTTT
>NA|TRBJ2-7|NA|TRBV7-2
CASSLSPAYEQYF
TGTGCCAGCAGCTTATCTCCGGCCTACGAGCAGTACTTC
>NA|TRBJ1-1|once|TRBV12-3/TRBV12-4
CASSLRSEAFF
TGTGCCAGCAGTTTGCGTTCGGAAGCTTTCTTT
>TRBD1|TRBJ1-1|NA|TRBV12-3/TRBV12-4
CASSLDRGAEAFF
TGTGCCAGCAGTTTAGACAGGGGAGCTGAAGCTTTCTTT
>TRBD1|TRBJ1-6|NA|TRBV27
CASSSTGFLSPLHF
TGTGCCAGCAGTTCGACAGGGTTTCTTTCACCCCTCCACTTT
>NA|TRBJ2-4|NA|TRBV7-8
CASSLSVHRAKNIQYF
TGTGCCAGCAGCTTAAGTGTTCATAGAGCCAAAAACATTCAGTACTTC
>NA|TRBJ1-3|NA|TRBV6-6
CASSRGGIGNTIYF
TGTGCCAGCAGCAGAGGGGGTATTGGAAACACCATATATTTT
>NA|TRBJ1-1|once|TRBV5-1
CASSLGAEWNTEAFF
TGCGCCAGCAGCTTAGGGGCAGAGTGGAACACTGAAGCTTTCTTT
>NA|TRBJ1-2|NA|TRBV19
CASSPKLRGGYGYTF
TGTGCCAGTAGCCCAAAATTGCGGGGGGGTTATGGCTACACCTTC
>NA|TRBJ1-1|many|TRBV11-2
CASSLYAAMNTEAFF
TGTGCCAGCAGCTTATACGCGGCCATGAACACTGAAGCTTTCTTT
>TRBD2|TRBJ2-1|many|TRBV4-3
CASSQEISGGVEQFF
TGCGCCAGCAGCCAAGAGATTAGCGGGGGGGTCGAGCAGTTCTTC
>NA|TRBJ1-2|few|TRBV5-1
CASSLDYTYGYTF
TGCGCCAGCAGCTTAGACTACACCTATGGCTACACCTTC
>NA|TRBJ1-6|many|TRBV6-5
CASSRGADSPLHF
TGTGCCAGCAGCCGGGGGGCAGATTCACCCCTCCACTTT